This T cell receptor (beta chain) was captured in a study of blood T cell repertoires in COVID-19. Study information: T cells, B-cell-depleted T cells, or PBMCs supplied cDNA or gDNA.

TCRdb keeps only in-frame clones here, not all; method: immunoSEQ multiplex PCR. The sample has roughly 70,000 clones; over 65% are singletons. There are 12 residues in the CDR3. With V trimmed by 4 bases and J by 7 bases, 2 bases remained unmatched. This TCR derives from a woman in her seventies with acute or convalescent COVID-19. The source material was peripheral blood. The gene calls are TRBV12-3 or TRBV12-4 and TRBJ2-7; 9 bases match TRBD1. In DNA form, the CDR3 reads TGTGCCAGCAGTTCCGGACAGGGGGAGCAGTACTTC. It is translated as CASSSGQGEQYF.